These 3 T cell receptor beta chains share one sample of origin, sequenced in a study of OX40 agonist ivuxolimab in advanced cancers. Libraries were prepared by immunoSEQ multiplex PCR; TCRdb keeps only in-frame clonotypes and omits some of them. Of fewer than 200,000 clones listed, under 95% are singletons. Specimen: CD4+ or CD8+ T cells sorted from blood, collected in a trial of the OX40 agonist ivuxolimab. These receptors originate from an adult with an advanced solid tumor such as melanoma, head and neck, liver or kidney cancer.

The chain employs TRBV28 and TRBJ2-5, with TRBD2 matching 9 bases. The CDR3 runs to 17 residues. V shed 6 bases and J 1 base; nucleotides not matched to a gene: 12. Germline values: CDR1 MDHEN, CDR2 SYDVKM. In DNA form, the CDR3 reads TGTGCCAGCAGCCTTCTGGCTAGCGGGAACCGCCAAGAGACCCAGTACTTC. It codes for CASSLLASGNRQETQYF.

This clone was seen only once. This chain connects TRBV7-2 to TRBJ2-3; 8 nucleotides agree with TRBD2. Per germline, CDR1 SGHTA and CDR2 FQGNSA. Trimming at V came to 4 bases and at J to 5 bases, leaving 5 bases not matched to a gene. The CDR3 spans 14 residues. The CDR3 here is CASSSRLARDTQYF. The CDR3 DNA follows: TGTGCCAGCAGCTCTCGACTAGCGAGAGATACGCAGTATTTT.

This sequence joins TRBV5-1 and TRBJ2-7, with D maybe TRBD2 (6 bases). This CDR3 has 14 residues. V was cut by 4 bases and J by 4 bases, with 15 bases left in between. Germline loops: CDR1 SGHRS, CDR2 YFSETQ. The CDR3: CASSVAGPSYEQYF. The DNA for the CDR3 is TGCGCCAGCAGCGTGGCGGGACCCTCATACGAGCAGTACTTC.